Below are 21 T cell receptor beta chains sequenced from a single sample in a study of cytomegalovirus exposure and HLA in healthy donors. The PCR employed 60 Vbeta primers together with 13 Jbeta primers. The repertoire was sequenced with immunoSEQ multiplex PCR; TCRdb's copy has only in-frame clones and lacks some. Of hundreds of thousands of clones listed, 70% to 85% are singletons. The sample comprised PBMCs. These receptors originate from a girl aged 2 to 10 in good health and CMV-seronegative.

V gene TRBV2 combines with J gene TRBJ2-2, with 7 bases fitting TRBD1. The V gene end was trimmed by 7 bases and the J gene end by 6 bases; junction bases not matched to a gene: 5. Per germline, CDR1 SNHLY and CDR2 FYNNEI. The CDR3 has 13 amino acids. DNA of the CDR3: TGTGCCAGCATCCAACAGGGGTCCGGGGAGCTGTTTTTT. As protein: CASIQQGSGELFF.

The chain employs TRBV5-6 and TRBJ2-2, with TRBD1 matching over 9 bases. Germline-derived CDR1 and CDR2 are SGHDT and YYEEEE. Trimming took 2 bases from V and 7 from J; bases not matched to a gene: 6. CDR3 size: 15 residues. In DNA form, the CDR3 reads TGTGCCAGCAGCTTCCTGGACAGGGGTTTCGGGGAGCTGTTTTTT. As protein: CASSFLDRGFGELFF.

The V gene is TRBV30, the J gene TRBJ2-5; 7 bases align to TRBD2. J gave up 11 bases and V 8 bases, and 17 bases lay outside the gene matches. From germline, CDR1 is GTSNPN and CDR2 SVGIG (reference sequence). The CDR3 sequence is 13 residues long. CDR3: CARKKDTRREQYF. CDR3 bases: TGTGCCCGAAAAAAGGACACGAGGCGGGAGCAGTACTTC.

This chain connects TRBV5-6 to TRBJ2-2; TRBD1 is a possible D gene (5 bases). CDR1 is SGHDT, CDR2 YYEEEE, per germline. Trimming stripped 2 bases from V and 6 bases from J, with 14 bases between. The CDR3 covers 15 residues. For the CDR3, the DNA is TGTGCCAGCAGCTTAAGACAGATCGGGCCCGGGGAGCTGTTTTTT. This gives the protein CASSLRQIGPGELFF.

This rearrangement joins TRBV19 to TRBJ1-6; tentatively, D is TRBD1 (5 bases). Deletions cut 8 bases from V and 11 bases from J, with 19 bases between. Germline V gives CDR1 LNHDA, CDR2 SQIVND (reference sequence). CDR3 size: 14 residues. The CDR3 bases are TGTGCCAGTCAGGGCCAGGATCGGGGGGCACCCCTCCACTTT. Protein product: CASQGQDRGAPLHF.

The chain recombines TRBV10-3 with TRBJ1-1; the match to TRBD1 covers 7 bases. This CDR3 comprises 12 residues. CDR1 is ENHRY and CDR2 is SYGVKD in the germline V gene. CDR3 nucleotides: TGTGCGCACGGGACAGCGAACACTGAAGCTTTCTTT. Residues: CAHGTANTEAFF.

The rearrangement joins TRBV11-2 to TRBJ1-6; 8 nucleotides match TRBD1. With 6 bases clipped from V and 7 bases from J, the junction kept 8 bases outside the gene matches. The germline V gene has CDR1 SGHAT and CDR2 FQNNGV. The CDR3 extends over 15 amino acids. CDR3 region: CASRLGQALNSPLHF. The CDR3 DNA follows: TGTGCCAGCAGGTTGGGACAGGCACTGAATTCACCCCTCCACTTT.

J is TRBJ2-7 and V is TRBV2, with 9 positions matching TRBD2. Trimming cost V 3 bases and J 3 bases; bases outside gene matches: 3. The germline gives CDR1 SNHLY, CDR2 FYNNEI. The CDR3 has 14 residues. CDR3 sequence reads: CASSEGAGGYEQYF. The CDR3, as DNA: TGTGCCAGCAGTGAGGGAGCGGGGGGCTACGAGCAGTACTTC. Together with reference TRBV2 and TRBJ2-7, the CDR3 gives the full variable domain: EPEVTQTPSHQVTQMGQEVILRCVPISNHLYFYWYRQILGQKVEFLVSFYNNEISEKSEIFDDQFSVERPDGSNFTLKIRSTKLEDSAMYFCASSEGAGGYEQYFGPGTRLTVT.

V is TRBV27 and J is TRBJ1-1; D is uncertain. Germline CDR1 reads MNHEY; CDR2 reads SMNVEV (reference sequence). This CDR3 region has 14 residues. Trimming shortened V by 3 bases and J by 4 bases, and 12 bases separated the two germline ends. For the CDR3, the DNA is TGTGCCAGCAGTTTGGGGAGAGCAGGCACTGAAGCTTTCTTT. Its protein is CASSLGRAGTEAFF.

The rearrangement uses TRBV28 and TRBJ2-7; 7 bases are shared with TRBD1. Germline-derived CDR1 and CDR2 are MDHEN and SYDVKM. The CDR3 spans 15 residues. V trimming: 1 base; J trimming: 1 base; junction bases outside the gene matches: 4. For the CDR3, the DNA is TGTGCCAGCAGTTTATCGGCAGGGGGTTCCTACGAGCAGTACTTC. Residues: CASSLSAGGSYEQYF.

This chain uses TRBV27 with TRBJ1-1, with 7 bases fitting TRBD1. With V trimmed by 6 bases and J by 4 bases, 5 bases remained unmatched. Germline values: CDR1 MNHEY, CDR2 SMNVEV (reference sequence). This CDR3 region has 13 residues. The CDR3 nucleotides are TGTGCCAGCAGACATACAGGGGTCACTGAAGCTTTCTTT. Protein: CASRHTGVTEAFF.

The chain uses TRBV5-5 and TRBJ2-1; no reliable D call. V was clipped by 4 bases and J by 9 bases, with 8 bases between them. CDR1 SGHKS and CDR2 YYEKEE come from the germline V gene (reference sequence). The CDR3 totals 11 residues. The CDR3 sequence is CASSPPSEQFF. CDR3 nucleotide sequence: TGTGCCAGCAGCCCCCCGAGTGAGCAGTTCTTC. The variable domain in full, completed from reference TRBV5-5 and TRBJ2-1, reads DAGVTQSPTHLIKTRGQQVTLRCSPISGHKSVSWYQQVLGQGPQFIFQYYEKEERGRGNFPDRFSARQFPNYSSELNVNALLLGDSALYLCASSPPSEQFFGPGTRLTVL.

The chain carries TRBV4-1 and TRBJ2-3, with a weak D call TRBD2 (7 bases). Trimming pared 0 bases from V and 5 bases from J, leaving 21 bases between. The CDR3 contains 18 residues. Germline V CDR1 and CDR2: MGHRA, YSYEKL. CDR3 amino acids: CASSQDEGGMSQQDTQYF. In DNA, the CDR3 is TGCGCCAGCAGCCAAGATGAGGGGGGGATGAGTCAACAAGATACGCAGTATTTT.

The chain has TRBV13 and TRBJ2-2; TRBD2 matches 10 bases. Germline trimming cut 2 bases from V and 7 bases from J; bases unmatched to any gene: 7. This CDR3 contains 16 residues. The V gene's germline CDR1 is PRHDT and CDR2 FYEKMQ (reference sequence). CDR3 sequence reads: CASSLFPSGGDGELFF. CDR3 bases: TGTGCCAGCAGCTTATTCCCTAGCGGGGGTGACGGGGAGCTGTTTTTT. Combining the CDR3 with reference TRBV13 and TRBJ2-2 gives the whole variable domain AAGVIQSPRHLIKEKRETATLKCYPIPRHDTVYWYQQGPGQDPQFLISFYEKMQSDKGSIPDRFSAQQFSDYHSELNMSSLELGDSALYFCASSLFPSGGDGELFFGEGSRLTVL.

The chain recombines TRBV6-5 with TRBJ1-2, with no clear D. The V and J ends lost 2 bases and 2 bases respectively, with 9 bases between them. CDR3 length: 14 amino acids. Germline V gene sequence: CDR1 MNHEY, CDR2 SVGAGI. The CDR3 DNA reads as TGTGCCAGCAGTTACCTACCGGGAAACTATGGCTACACCTTC. It specifies CASSYLPGNYGYTF.

The J gene is TRBJ2-3, the V gene TRBV5-1; TRBD2 agrees at 8 bases. Germline V gene sequence: CDR1 SGHRS, CDR2 YFSETQ. The junction had 4 bases not matched to a gene; V was cut back by 0 bases and J by 4 bases. The CDR3 is 15 residues long. CDR3 protein: CASSLGSGGADTQYF. CDR3 sequence (DNA): TGCGCCAGCAGCTTGGGGAGCGGGGGTGCAGATACGCAGTATTTT.

This clone was seen only once. The genes are TRBV19 and TRBJ1-1; the match to TRBD1 covers 8 bases. CDR3 length equals 16 residues. Looked up from germline, CDR1 is LNHDA and CDR2 is SQIVND (reference sequence). V lost 6 bases, J lost 0 bases, and 9 bases stayed unmatched. The CDR3 nucleotides read TGTGCCAGTAGCAGGGGGCAGGGGGCTGTGAACACTGAAGCTTTCTTT. It is translated as CASSRGQGAVNTEAFF.

This clone appeared a single time. The chain has TRBV28 and TRBJ2-3; 7 bases line up with TRBD1. Germline CDR1 reads MDHEN; CDR2 reads SYDVKM. After removal of 2 bases from V and 1 base from J, the junction contained 3 bases not matched to a gene. The CDR3 totals 15 residues. In DNA form, the CDR3 reads TGTGCCAGCAGTTTACCTGACAGGGGCACAGATACGCAGTATTTT. This encodes CASSLPDRGTDTQYF.

For the CDR3, the DNA is TGCGCCAGCAGCGTTACCGGGACAGGGAATGAAAAACTGTTTTTT. Protein: CASSVTGTGNEKLFF. The chain joins TRBV10-2 to TRBJ1-4, with TRBD1 matching 9 bases. Germline V gene data show CDR1 as WSHSY and CDR2 as SAAADI. With V trimmed by 6 bases and J by 5 bases, 7 bases remained unmatched. The CDR3 runs 15 residues.

V gene TRBV10-3 combines with J gene TRBJ1-2; tentatively, D is TRBD1 (5 bases). The CDR3 covers 14 residues. The ends were cut back, 7 bases at V and 6 bases at J, with 18 bases in the middle. Looked up from germline, CDR1 is ENHRY and CDR2 is SYGVKD. Written as DNA, the CDR3 is TGTGCCATCAAAGCCCTAGGGGTTGCGGATGGCTACACCTTC. Its protein product is CAIKALGVADGYTF.

The rearrangement links TRBV5-1 to TRBJ2-7; weak D call: TRBD1 (5 bases). Deletions cut 0 bases from V and 5 bases from J, with 12 bases between. The CDR3 sequence is 14 residues long. The germline gives CDR1 SGHRS, CDR2 YFSETQ. The DNA for the CDR3 is TGCGCCAGCAGCTTGGAAGGCAGGGTCAACGAGCAGTACTTC. It codes for CASSLEGRVNEQYF.